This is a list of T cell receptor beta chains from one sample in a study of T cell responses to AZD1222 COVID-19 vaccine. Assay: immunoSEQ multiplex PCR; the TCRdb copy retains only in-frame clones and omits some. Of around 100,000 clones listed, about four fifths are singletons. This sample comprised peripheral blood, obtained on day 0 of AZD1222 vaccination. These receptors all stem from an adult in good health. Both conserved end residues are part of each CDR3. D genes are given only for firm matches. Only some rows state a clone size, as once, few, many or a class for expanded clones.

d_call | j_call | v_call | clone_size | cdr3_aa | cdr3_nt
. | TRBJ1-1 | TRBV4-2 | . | CASSQGQEAFF | TGTGCCAGCAGCCAAGGACAGGAAGCTTTCTTT
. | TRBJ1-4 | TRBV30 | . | CAWKGSGEKLFF | TGTGCCTGGAAAGGTAGCGGTGAAAAACTGTTTTTT
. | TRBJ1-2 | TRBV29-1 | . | CSVEGQGNYGYTF | TGCAGCGTTGAGGGGCAGGGGAACTATGGCTACACCTTC
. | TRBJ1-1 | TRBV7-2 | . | CASSLSGENTEAFF | TGTGCCAGCAGCCTCTCAGGGGAAAACACTGAAGCTTTCTTT
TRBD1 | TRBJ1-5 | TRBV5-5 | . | CASSLFFGQAFNQPQHF | TGTGCCAGCAGCTTGTTTTTCGGACAGGCTTTCAATCAGCCCCAGCATTTT
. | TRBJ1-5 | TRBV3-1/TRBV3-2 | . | CASSQDLVPQPQHF | TGTGCCAGCAGCCAAGACCTGGTCCCCCAGCCCCAGCATTTT
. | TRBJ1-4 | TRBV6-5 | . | CASRVGGREKLFF | TGTGCCAGCAGGGTCGGCGGTCGTGAAAAACTGTTTTTT
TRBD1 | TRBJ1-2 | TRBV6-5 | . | CASSSPGQANYGYTF | TGTGCCAGCAGTTCTCCTGGACAGGCTAACTATGGCTACACCTTC
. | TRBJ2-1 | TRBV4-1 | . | CASSQNPSDTYNEQFF | TGCGCCAGCAGCCAAAATCCCTCGGATACATACAATGAGCAGTTCTTC
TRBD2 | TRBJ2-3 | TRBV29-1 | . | CSVEDGLAGGSSTDTQYF | TGCAGCGTTGAAGATGGACTAGCGGGGGGCTCTAGCACAGATACGCAGTATTTT
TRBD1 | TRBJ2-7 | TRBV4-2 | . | CASSHLDRESNEQYF | TGTGCCAGCAGCCACCTAGACAGGGAAAGTAACGAGCAGTACTTC
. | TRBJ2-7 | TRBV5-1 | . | CASSLGAGTYEQYF | TGCGCCAGCAGCTTGGGGGCAGGGACCTACGAGCAGTACTTC
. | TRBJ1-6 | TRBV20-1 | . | CSASLVGDSPLHF | TGCAGTGCTAGTTTAGTTGGGGATTCACCCCTCCACTTT
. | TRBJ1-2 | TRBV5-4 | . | CASSLVGGQYYGYTF | TGTGCCAGCAGCTTGGTCGGGGGGCAGTACTATGGCTACACCTTC
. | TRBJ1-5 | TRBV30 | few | CAWSVGDNQPQHF | TGTGCCTGGAGTGTCGGGGACAATCAGCCCCAGCATTTT
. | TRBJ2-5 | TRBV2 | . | CASSGDNQETQYF | TGTGCCAGCAGTGGGGACAACCAAGAGACCCAGTACTTC
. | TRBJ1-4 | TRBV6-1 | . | CASSEVRGSGKLFF | TGTGCCAGCAGTGAAGTACGGGGGTCCGGAAAACTGTTTTTT
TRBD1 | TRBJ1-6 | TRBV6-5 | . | CASSPGTGVSPLHF | TGTGCCAGCAGTCCCGGGACAGGGGTTTCACCCCTCCACTTT
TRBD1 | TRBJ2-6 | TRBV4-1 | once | CASSRGQGGRPGANVLTF | TGCGCCAGCAGCCGCGGACAGGGTGGAAGACCTGGGGCCAACGTCCTGACTTTC
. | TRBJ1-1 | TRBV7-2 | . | CASSLVQGFSEAFF | TGTGCCAGCAGCTTAGTGCAGGGGTTCTCTGAAGCTTTCTTT
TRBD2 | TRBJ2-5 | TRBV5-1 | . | CATGNGGGETQYF | TGCGCCACCGGCAACGGGGGGGGAGAGACCCAGTACTTC
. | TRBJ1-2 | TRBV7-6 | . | CASSSGLRGSDYGYTF | TGTGCCAGCAGCTCCGGGCTGCGGGGGAGCGACTATGGCTACACCTTC
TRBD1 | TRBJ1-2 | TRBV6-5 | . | CASSHGQGVGYTF | TGTGCCAGCAGTCATGGTCAGGGGGTAGGCTACACCTTC
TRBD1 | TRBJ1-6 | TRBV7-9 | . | CASSLGDSYNSPLHF | TGTGCCAGCAGCTTGGGGGACAGCTATAATTCACCCCTCCACTTT
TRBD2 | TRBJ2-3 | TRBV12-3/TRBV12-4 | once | CASSPGLRRYF | TGTGCCAGCAGCCCGGGACTACGGCGGTATTTT
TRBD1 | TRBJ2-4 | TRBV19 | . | CASRAVGQANAKNIQYF | TGTGCCAGTAGAGCCGTCGGACAGGCAAACGCCAAAAACATTCAGTACTTC
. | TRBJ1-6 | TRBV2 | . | CASSSFGQHNSPLHF | TGTGCCAGCAGTTCATTCGGGCAGCATAATTCACCCCTCCACTTT
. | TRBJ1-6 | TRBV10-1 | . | CASSERVNSPLHF | TGCGCCAGCAGTGAGAGGGTAAATTCACCCCTCCACTTT
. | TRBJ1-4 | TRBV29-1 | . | CSVAFGPNEKLFF | TGCAGCGTTGCGTTCGGACCTAATGAAAAACTGTTTTTT
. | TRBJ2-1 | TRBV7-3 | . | CASSPTADYYNEQFF | TGTGCCAGCAGCCCAACGGCGGACTATTACAATGAGCAGTTCTTC
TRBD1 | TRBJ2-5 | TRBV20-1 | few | CSASRQGVGETQYF | TGCAGTGCTAGTAGACAGGGGGTTGGAGAGACCCAGTACTTC
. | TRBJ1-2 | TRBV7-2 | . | CASSLLTGPTNYGYTF | TGTGCCAGCAGCTTACTGACAGGACCCACTAACTATGGCTACACCTTC
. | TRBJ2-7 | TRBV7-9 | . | CASSLALGLSYEQYF | TGTGCCAGCAGCTTAGCTTTAGGACTATCCTACGAGCAGTACTTC